One and the same sample provided the 29 T cell receptor beta chains below, sequenced in a study of regulatory T cells in long-lasting Graves disease. As for time point: newly diagnosed GD, antithyroid drugs for less than 3 months. Following extraction of RNA from PBMCs, that RNA was used to make the TCR library. Combining iRepertoire HTBI primers with Arm-PCR of CDR3 regions, the authors built TCR beta libraries. MiXCR, run by TCRdb on the multiplex PCR reads, gives a single entry per CDR3 protein. The table shows hundreds of thousands of distinct CDR3 sequences, with about 16% occurring only once. A further study also used this sample, focusing on T cells in Graves' hyperthyroidism and ophthalmopathy.

The sample consisted of peripheral blood mononuclear cells (PBMCs), taken at new diagnosis, from a patient treated with antithyroid drugs. These receptor sequences come from a young woman with Graves disease.

This clonotype was seen a handful of times. This sequence joins TRBV20-1 and TRBJ1-5; D possibly corresponds to TRBD1 (6 bases). V dropped 0 bases and J dropped 5 bases, with 8 bases sitting between them. The CDR3 has 13 amino acids. CDR1 and CDR2 (germline): DFQATT, SNEGSKA (reference sequence). The CDR3 protein is CSARDEGDQPQHF. For the CDR3, the DNA is TGCAGTGCTAGAGATGAGGGGGATCAGCCCCAGCATTTT.

This clonotype was picked up many times. This chain joins TRBV27 and TRBJ2-1; TRBD2 matches at 14 bases. The CDR3 loop spans 19 amino acids. Trimming took 5 bases from V and 7 from J; bases not matched to a gene: 16. Per the germline V gene, CDR1 is MNHEY and CDR2 is SMNVEV (reference sequence). The CDR3 loop reads CASSRIGGLAGDVGNEQFF. CDR3 nucleotide sequence: TGTGCCAGCAGTCGAATAGGGGGACTAGCGGGAGATGTTGGTAATGAGCAGTTCTTC.

The CDR3 here is CASSLRAGGETQYF. The CDR3, as DNA: TGTGCCAGCAGTTTACGTGCCGGGGGTGAGACCCAGTACTTC. The chain employs TRBV27 and TRBJ2-5; D perhaps matches TRBD2 (6 bases). Trimming left V 2 bases short and J 5 bases short, with 12 bases between. The CDR3 runs 14 residues. Germline V lookup: CDR1 MNHEY, CDR2 SMNVEV (reference sequence).

In this sample, this clonotype turned up many times. The chain has TRBV19 and TRBJ2-7, with 9 nucleotides matching TRBD2. The CDR3 is made up of 15 amino acids. The germline CDR1 and CDR2 sequences are LNHDA and SQIVND (reference sequence). V was pared by 1 base and J by 5 bases, with 6 bases of the junction left unmatched. CDR3 in amino acids: CASSIVPSGIDEQYF. The CDR3 DNA is TGTGCCAGTAGTATAGTGCCTAGCGGGATCGACGAGCAGTACTTC.

The V gene is TRBV2, the J gene TRBJ1-6; no reliable D call. The CDR3 sequence is 15 residues long. Per the germline V gene, CDR1 is SNHLY and CDR2 is FYNNEI. V gave up 10 bases and J gave up 7 bases, with 20 bases separating them. The DNA of the CDR3 is TGTGCCACCACTTGGGCGACGGCAATCAATTCACCCCTCCACTTT. It translates to CATTWATAINSPLHF.

This clonotype has at least ten counts. The rearrangement joins TRBV30 to TRBJ2-5; D assignment may be TRBD1 or TRBD2 (5 bases each). The V gene's germline CDR1 is GTSNPN and CDR2 SVGIG (reference sequence). With 0 bases removed from V and 6 bases from J, the gap between germline ends came to 11 bases. The CDR3 extends over 13 amino acids. CDR3 sequence reads: CAWSVGTPQTQYF. CDR3 coding DNA: TGTGCCTGGAGTGTCGGGACCCCGCAGACCCAGTACTTC.

On this clonotype itself: A far larger clone is off by one base, so a read error is likely. The chain recombines TRBV2 with TRBJ2-5; D possibly corresponds to TRBD2 (5 bases). Between the trimmed V and J ends, which lost 5 bases and 4 bases, there was a span of 17 bases. This CDR3 has 15 amino acids. CDR1 is SNHLY and CDR2 is FYNNEI in the germline V gene. The CDR3 sequence: CASSFLARALETQYF. The CDR3 region has the DNA TGTGCCAGCAGTTTCCTAGCTCGCGCTCTAGAGACCCAGTACTTC.

This clonotype was found a few times. CDR3 protein: CASSVLTGGYYGYTF. In DNA, the CDR3 is TGTGCCAGCAGCGTTTTGACAGGGGGATACTATGGCTACACCTTC. The chain combines TRBV9 with TRBJ1-2, with 9 nucleotides matching TRBD1. The CDR3 length is 15 residues. Germline loops: CDR1 SGDLS, CDR2 YYNGEE. Trimming took 2 bases from V and 3 from J; bases not matched to a gene: 5.

This clonotype was found a few times. The chain has TRBV10-3 and TRBJ2-5; 8 bases fit TRBD1. The length of the CDR3 is 14 residues. From germline, CDR1 is ENHRY and CDR2 SYGVKD. J gave up 4 bases and V 6 bases, and 7 bases lay outside the gene matches. The CDR3 loop is CAISDSTGGETQYF. Here the CDR3 DNA reads TGTGCCATCAGCGACTCAACAGGGGGAGAGACCCAGTACTTC.

This clonotype was found many times. This rearrangement joins TRBV28 to TRBJ1-4; maybe TRBD1 (5 bases). The CDR3 totals 15 residues. Trimming removed 3 bases at V and 0 bases at J, with 8 bases between. In germline, CDR1 is MDHEN, CDR2 SYDVKM. The CDR3 spells CASSLTVATNEKLFF. The CDR3 bases are TGTGCCAGCAGTTTGACAGTTGCAACTAATGAAAAACTGTTTTTT. The full variable domain, rest sourced from reference TRBV28 and TRBJ1-4, is DVKVTQSSRYLVKRTGEKVFLECVQDMDHENMFWYRQDPGLGLRLIYFSYDVKMKEKGDIPEGYSVSREKKERFSLILESASTNQTSMYLCASSLTVATNEKLFFGSGTQLSVL.

This clonotype was recorded many times. The chain has TRBV12-3 or TRBV12-4 and TRBJ2-1, with 13 bases that match TRBD2. V was clipped by 6 bases and J by 1 base; unmatched bases: 6. CDR3 length: 17 amino acids. DNA of the CDR3: TGTGCCAGCAGAGGACTAGCGGGAGATAGGTCCTACAATGAGCAGTTCTTC. This codes for CASRGLAGDRSYNEQFF.

This sequence joins TRBV5-1 and TRBJ2-3; D possibly corresponds to TRBD1 (6 bases). The CDR3 loop spans 15 amino acids. CDR1 is SGHRS and CDR2 is YFSETQ in the germline V gene. Trimming stripped 10 bases from V and 5 bases from J, with 23 bases between. CDR3 nucleotide sequence: TGCGCCGGGTCGGTGGGGGCAAGGGTGGAAGATACGCAGTATTTT. Translating gives CAGSVGARVEDTQYF.

The V and J genes are TRBV6-4 and TRBJ2-1, with a weak D call TRBD2 (5 bases). V was cut by 6 bases and J by 0 bases, with 15 bases left in between. The CDR3 is 16 residues long. Germline V CDR1 and CDR2: MRHNA, SNTAGT. CDR3 coding DNA: TGTGCCAGCAGCGTACTAGGCACGGTCTCCTACAATGAGCAGTTCTTC. This translates into CASSVLGTVSYNEQFF.

The chain links TRBV6-1 to TRBJ1-2; TRBD1 agrees at 7 bases. The V segment lost 10 bases and the J segment 3 bases; nucleotides outside the gene matches: 5. Germline V gene sequence: CDR1 MNHNS, CDR2 SASEGT. The CDR3 runs 12 residues. The CDR3 loop reads CATRQGDYGYTF. CDR3 nucleotide sequence: TGTGCCACGCGACAGGGCGACTATGGCTACACCTTC.

This rearrangement joins TRBV7-9 to TRBJ2-3, with a tentative D call TRBD1 (8 bases). This CDR3 comprises 15 residues. CDR1 and CDR2 (germline): SEHNR, FQNEAQ (reference sequence). V gave up 6 bases and J gave up 6 bases, with 19 bases separating them. Written as DNA, the CDR3 is TGTGCCAGCAGTCGAGGACAGGGAGGGTTGGATACGCAGTATTTT. Translated, it gives CASSRGQGGLDTQYF.

This clonotype was seen repeatedly, ten times or more. The chain carries TRBV7-9 and TRBJ1-1; D gene ambiguous. Germline V gene lookup returns CDR1 SEHNR and CDR2 FQNEAQ (reference sequence). The CDR3 covers 12 residues. Trimming took off 1 base at V and 10 bases at J, with 10 bases between the two ends. The CDR3 is CASSLGPRVAFF. For the CDR3, the DNA is TGTGCCAGCAGCTTAGGGCCTCGTGTAGCTTTCTTT. The full variable domain, its missing parts supplied by reference TRBV7-9 and TRBJ1-1, is DTGVSQNPRHKITKRGQNVTFRCDPISEHNRLYWYRQTLGQGPEFLTYFQNEAQLEKSRLLSDRFSAERPKGSFSTLEIQRTEQGDSAMYLCASSLGPRVAFFGQGTRLTVV.

Turning to this clonotype: The CDR3 does not end in the conserved phenylalanine or tryptophan, so this is likely a read error. The CDR3 here is CASSYGLAGGGDTQYL. CDR3 coding DNA: TGTGCCAGCAGTTACGGGCTAGCGGGAGGCGGGGATACGCAGTATCTT. The chain uses TRBV6-2 or TRBV6-3 and TRBJ2-3; 11 positions match TRBD2. The CDR3 loop spans 16 amino acids. Germline loops: CDR1 MNHEY, CDR2 SVGEGT. V was clipped by 2 bases and J by 6 bases; unmatched bases: 7.

Ten or more counts support this clonotype. The chain employs TRBV5-1 and TRBJ2-1; TRBD1 matches 9 bases. This CDR3 contains 15 residues. With 3 bases clipped from V and 3 bases from J, the junction kept 4 bases outside the gene matches. Germline values: CDR1 SGHRS, CDR2 YFSETQ. This chain's CDR3 is CASSSGTGNYNEQFF. CDR3 DNA sequence: TGCGCCAGCAGCTCCGGGACAGGGAACTACAATGAGCAGTTCTTC. The variable domain in full, completed from reference TRBV5-1 and TRBJ2-1, reads KAGVTQTPRYLIKTRGQQVTLSCSPISGHRSVSWYQQTPGQGLQFLFEYFSETQRNKGNFPGRFSGRQFSNSRSEMNVSTLELGDSALYLCASSSGTGNYNEQFFGPGTRLTVL.

The chain uses TRBV5-4 and TRBJ2-1; D remains ambiguous. Trimming removed 3 bases from V and 9 bases from J, with 10 bases in between. CDR3 length: 12 residues. Germline CDR1 SGHNT, CDR2 YYREEE (reference sequence). DNA for the CDR3: TGTGCCAGCAGCTCGATGCGAGGTGAGCAGTTCTTC. This sequence encodes CASSSMRGEQFF.

The chain carries TRBV3-1 and TRBJ2-4; possibly TRBD1 for D (5 bases). This CDR3 spans 12 amino acids. Trimming left V 2 bases short and J 8 bases short, with 7 bases between. The germline V gene encodes CDR1 LGHDT and CDR2 YNNKEL (reference sequence). The CDR3 DNA reads as TGTGCCAGCAGCCAATTCAGGGACATTCAGTACTTC. Amino acids: CASSQFRDIQYF. Full variable domain (rest looked up from reference TRBV3-1 and TRBJ2-4): DTAVSQTPKYLVTQMGNDKSIKCEQNLGHDTMYWYKQDSKKFLKIMFSYNNKELIINETVPNRFSPKSPDKAHLNLHINSLELGDSAVYFCASSQFRDIQYFGAGTRLSVL.

Notes on this clonotype: A much larger clone is a single base away; this may be a read error. A read error is likely, as this CDR3 ends without the conserved phenylalanine or tryptophan. The CDR3 is CSVWDALTGELFS. CDR3 bases: TGCAGCGTTTGGGACGCCCTCACCGGGGAGCTGTTTTCT. The chain couples TRBV29-1 to TRBJ2-2; D may match TRBD1 or TRBD2 (5 bases each). The CDR3 covers 13 residues. The V gene lost 5 bases and the J gene lost 4 bases, with 11 bases spanning the gap. In germline, CDR1 is SQVTM, CDR2 ANQGSEA.

This clonotype has only one observation. The chain is built from TRBV19 and TRBJ1-5; D remains unclear. The CDR3 is 13 residues long. CDR1 LNHDA and CDR2 SQIVND come from the germline V gene (reference sequence). Between the trimmed V and J ends, which lost 1 base and 4 bases, there was a span of 5 bases. The CDR3 bases are TGTGCCAGTAGTATAGTTAGGAATCAGCCCCAGCATTTT. Translated, it gives CASSIVRNQPQHF.

Note on this clonotype: The CDR3 does not close with the conserved phenylalanine or tryptophan, likely indicating a read error. J is TRBJ1-2 and V is TRBV28; D ambiguous. CDR1 and CDR2 from the germline V gene are MDHEN and SYDVKM. Trimming pared 1 base from V and 10 bases from J, leaving 10 bases between. The CDR3 covers 12 residues. For the CDR3, the DNA is TGTGCCAGCAGTTTATCCTACATCTCCTACACCCTC. It encodes CASSLSYISYTL.

This sequence joins TRBV7-9 and TRBJ1-2; TRBD1 agrees at 11 bases. In germline, CDR1 is SEHNR, CDR2 FQNEAQ (reference sequence). The CDR3 runs 16 residues. With V trimmed by 5 bases and J by 3 bases, 8 bases remained unmatched. This CDR3 reads CASSHWTGGSDYGYTF. The CDR3 DNA reads TGTGCCAGCAGCCACTGGACAGGGGGCTCGGACTATGGCTACACCTTC.

This chain uses TRBV20-1 with TRBJ2-7; a possible D gene is TRBD2 (5 bases). The CDR3 has 14 residues. The germline V gene encodes CDR1 DFQATT and CDR2 SNEGSKA (reference sequence). V shed 5 bases and J shed 5 bases, with 19 bases lying between them. The CDR3 region has the DNA TGCAGTGCTGACCCCGGGCGGGTCATGAACGAGCAGTACTTC. Amino acid sequence: CSADPGRVMNEQYF.

This sequence joins TRBV7-3 and TRBJ2-1; D unresolved. The germline CDR1 and CDR2 sequences are SGHTA and FQGTGA. The CDR3 length is 13 residues. V was pared by 2 bases and J by 7 bases, with 9 bases between. CDR3 loop: CASSLPSLNEQFF. The DNA for the CDR3 is TGTGCCAGCAGCTTACCTTCTTTGAATGAGCAGTTCTTC. The variable domain in full, completed from reference TRBV7-3 and TRBJ2-1, reads GAGVSQTPSNKVTEKGKYVELRCDPISGHTALYWYRQSLGQGPEFLIYFQGTGAADDSGLPNDRFFAVRPEGSVSTLKIQRTERGDSAVYLCASSLPSLNEQFFGPGTRLTVL.

This clonotype was counted at least ten times. This chain uses TRBV2 with TRBJ1-5; 8 bases line up with TRBD1. Per the germline V gene, CDR1 is SNHLY and CDR2 is FYNNEI. V shed 7 bases and J 3 bases; nucleotides not matched to a gene: 5. The CDR3 is made up of 14 amino acids. The CDR3 region has the DNA TGTGCCAGCAAGACAGGGGTACTCAATCAGCCCCAGCATTTT. It specifies CASKTGVLNQPQHF.

The gene calls are TRBV6-5 and TRBJ2-4, with 11 bases lining up with TRBD2. The CDR3 sequence is 15 residues long. With 4 bases clipped from V and 6 bases from J, the junction kept 5 bases outside the gene matches. Germline CDR1 is MNHEY and CDR2 is SVGAGI. In DNA, the CDR3 is TGTGCCAGCAGTTCTCGAGGGACTAGCGGAAACATTCAGTACTTC. It specifies CASSSRGTSGNIQYF.

This clonotype has ten or more counts. The V call is TRBV7-9, the J call TRBJ2-7, with D uncertain. V dropped 2 bases and J dropped 0 bases, with 8 bases sitting between them. This CDR3 contains 14 residues. The germline V gene has CDR1 SEHNR and CDR2 FQNEAQ (reference sequence). The CDR3 reads CASSLLLSSYEQYF. The CDR3 DNA sequence: TGTGCCAGCAGCTTACTTCTGAGCTCCTACGAGCAGTACTTC.